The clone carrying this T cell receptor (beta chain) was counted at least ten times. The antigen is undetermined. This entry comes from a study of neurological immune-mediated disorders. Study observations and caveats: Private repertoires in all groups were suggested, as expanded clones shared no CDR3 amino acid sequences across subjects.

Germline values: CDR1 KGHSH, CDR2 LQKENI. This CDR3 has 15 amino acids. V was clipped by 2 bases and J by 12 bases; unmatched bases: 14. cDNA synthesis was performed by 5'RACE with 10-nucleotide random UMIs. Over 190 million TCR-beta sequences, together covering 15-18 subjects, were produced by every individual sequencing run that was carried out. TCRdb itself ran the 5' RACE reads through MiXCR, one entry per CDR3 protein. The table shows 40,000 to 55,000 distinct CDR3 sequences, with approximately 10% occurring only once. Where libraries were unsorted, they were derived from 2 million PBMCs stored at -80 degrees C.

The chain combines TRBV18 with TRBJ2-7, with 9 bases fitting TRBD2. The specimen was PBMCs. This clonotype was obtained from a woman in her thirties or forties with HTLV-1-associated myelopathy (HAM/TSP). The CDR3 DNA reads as TGTGCCAGCTCACCAGAGGGGGCTAGCGGGGCCTCCCTGTACTTC. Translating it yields CASSPEGASGASLYF. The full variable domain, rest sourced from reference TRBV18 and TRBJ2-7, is NAGVMQNPRHLVRRRGQEARLRCSPMKGHSHVYWYRQLPEEGLKFMVYLQKENIIDESGMPKERFSAEFPKEGPSILRIQQVVRGDSAAYFCASSPEGASGASLYFGPGTRLTVT.